This TCR beta chain was observed in a study of blood T cells in healthy people across ages. Findings of the study overall: In long-lived donors, naive CD4+ cell counts and diversity exceeded those of aged donors. Older individuals had lower TCR beta diversity per million T cells (the decline was roughly linear).

To note about this clonotype: Its antigen is currently unknown.

For every donor, a draw yielded about 9.7 milliliters of peripheral blood. With a J-beta primer mix and a sample-barcoded 5' primer, a second PCR ran roughly 6 to 11 cycles. TCRdb re-analysed the 5' RACE reads in MiXCR, keeping a single row per CDR3 protein. The repertoire holds about 1.1 million distinct CDR3 sequences, with roughly two fifths as singletons. J gave up 5 bases and V 2 bases, and 6 bases lay outside the gene matches. Germline V gene sequence: CDR1 MGHRA, CDR2 YSYEKL. The CDR3 loop spans 16 amino acids. The TCR originated in a man aged 18 to 29 in good health. The sample taken for sequencing was blood. This sequence joins TRBV4-1 and TRBJ2-5; TRBD2 agrees at 12 bases. In DNA form, the CDR3 reads TGCGCCAGCAGCCAAACGTTCCTAGCGGGGGGGGAGACCCAGTACTTC. Its translation is CASSQTFLAGGETQYF.